These T cell receptor beta chains were read from a single sample in a study of CD8+ T cells in alopecia areata. Sequencing used immunoSEQ multiplex PCR; TCRdb keeps in-frame clones, though not all of them. The sample lists some 130,000 clones, 53% occurring once. The material sequenced was CD4+ T cells sorted from blood, taken at week 4, from a patient treated with tofacitinib. The receptors come from a human donor with alopecia areata. Each CDR3 is given with its conserved first and last residue.

V: TRBV2
J: TRBJ2-1
CDR3: CASSVSFNEQFF

V: TRBV19
J: TRBJ2-3
CDR3: CATGTGGTDTQYF

V: TRBV5-6
J: TRBJ1-1
CDR3: CASSLLGPNTEAFF

V: TRBV18
J: TRBJ2-7
CDR3: CASSPPYSLYEQYF

V: TRBV15
J: TRBJ1-4
CDR3: CATSGGQGINEKLFF

V: TRBV7-6
J: TRBJ1-4
CDR3: CASSLEVGRGGKLFF

V: TRBV29-1
J: TRBJ1-1
CDR3: CSVAPTGSPEAFF

V: TRBV29-1
J: TRBJ1-2
CDR3: CSVSLRAAAYGYTF

V: TRBV4-2
J: TRBJ1-2
CDR3: CASSQSAYGYTF

V: TRBV5-6
J: TRBJ2-1
CDR3: CASSRYNEQFF